The clone carrying this T cell receptor beta chain was seen many times. Its target is unknown. The entry originates in a study of regulatory T cells in long-lasting Graves disease. Time point described: newly diagnosed GD, antithyroid drugs for less than 3 months. RNA extracted from PBMCs served as the sequencing template. Whole-study results and caveats: Clonotypes that were public and shared totalled about 2,500 in persistent patients versus 900 to 1,000 in new patients.

To make TCR beta libraries, researchers used iRepertoire HTBI primers and Arm-PCR of CDR3 regions. TCRdb passed the multiplex PCR reads through MiXCR, listing each CDR3 protein once. Of around 250,000 distinct CDR3 sequences listed, around 18% are singletons. The sample was also linked to a second study, of T cells in Graves' hyperthyroidism and ophthalmopathy.

The TCR comes from a woman between 25 and 40 years old with Graves disease. The input for sequencing was peripheral blood mononuclear cells (PBMCs), taken at new diagnosis, from a patient treated with antithyroid drugs.

CDR3 DNA: TGTGCCAGCAGCCAACTTAACTATGGCTACACCTTC. This sequence encodes CASSQLNYGYTF. The chain has TRBV7-2 and TRBJ1-2; no clear D. Trimming pared 5 bases from V and 1 base from J, leaving 5 bases between. From germline, CDR1 is SGHTA and CDR2 FQGNSA. The CDR3 runs to 12 residues.